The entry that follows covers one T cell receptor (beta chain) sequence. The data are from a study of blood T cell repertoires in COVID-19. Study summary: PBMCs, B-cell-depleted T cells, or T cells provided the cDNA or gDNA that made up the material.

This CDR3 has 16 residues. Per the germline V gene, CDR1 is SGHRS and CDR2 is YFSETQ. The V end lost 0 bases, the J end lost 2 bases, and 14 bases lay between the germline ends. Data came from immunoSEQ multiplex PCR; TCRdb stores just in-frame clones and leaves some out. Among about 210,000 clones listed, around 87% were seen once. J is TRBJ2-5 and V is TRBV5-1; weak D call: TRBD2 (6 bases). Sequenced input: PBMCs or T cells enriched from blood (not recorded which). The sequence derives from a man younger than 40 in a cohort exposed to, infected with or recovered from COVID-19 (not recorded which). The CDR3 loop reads CASSLATGGGQETQYF. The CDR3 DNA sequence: TGCGCCAGCAGCTTGGCCACGGGCGGAGGGCAAGAGACCCAGTACTTC. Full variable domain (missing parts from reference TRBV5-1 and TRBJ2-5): KAGVTQTPRYLIKTRGQQVTLSCSPISGHRSVSWYQQTPGQGLQFLFEYFSETQRNKGNFPGRFSGRQFSNSRSEMNVSTLELGDSALYLCASSLATGGGQETQYFGPGTRLLVL.